The rows below give T cell receptor beta chains drawn from one sample of a study of OX40 agonist ivuxolimab in advanced cancers. Clones were read by immunoSEQ multiplex PCR, and TCRdb kept only the in-frame ones, dropping some. The sample has 55,000 to 80,000 clones, 65% to 85% seen once. The sample consisted of CD4+ or CD8+ T cells sorted from blood, taken in a trial of the OX40 agonist ivuxolimab. These receptors were taken from an adult with an advanced solid tumor such as melanoma, head and neck, liver or kidney cancer. Both conserved end residues are part of each CDR3. D genes are given only for firm matches. Not every row has a clone size; where given, it reads once, few, many or a size class.

d_gene: .; abundance: .; j_gene: TRBJ1-2; v_gene: TRBV10-1; CDR3nt: TGCGCCAGCAGTGTCGGGGAATATGGCTACACCTTC; CDR3aa: CASSVGEYGYTF
d_gene: .; abundance: .; j_gene: TRBJ1-2; v_gene: TRBV6-1; CDR3nt: TGTGCCAGCTGGCGGGCCGACTATGGCTACACCTTC; CDR3aa: CASWRADYGYTF
d_gene: .; abundance: .; j_gene: TRBJ2-2; v_gene: TRBV2; CDR3nt: TGTGCCAGCCGATTCAGGGAGACCACCGGGGAGCTGTTTTTT; CDR3aa: CASRFRETTGELFF
d_gene: .; abundance: .; j_gene: TRBJ2-2; v_gene: TRBV11-3; CDR3nt: TGTGCCAGCAGCCACAATGTGCGGACGGCGAACACCGGGGAGCTGTTTTTT; CDR3aa: CASSHNVRTANTGELFF
d_gene: .; abundance: few; j_gene: TRBJ1-3; v_gene: TRBV10-3; CDR3nt: TGTGCCATCAGTGAAGCAGGCTCTGGAAACACCATATATTTT; CDR3aa: CAISEAGSGNTIYF
d_gene: TRBD1; abundance: .; j_gene: TRBJ1-1; v_gene: TRBV7-2; CDR3nt: TGTGCCAGCAGCATAGGGGACAGAACGAACACTGAAGCTTTCTTT; CDR3aa: CASSIGDRTNTEAFF
d_gene: .; abundance: .; j_gene: TRBJ1-6; v_gene: TRBV5-6; CDR3nt: TGTGCCAGCAGCTTGTGGGGTCTGCGGTATAATTCACCCCTCCACTTT; CDR3aa: CASSLWGLRYNSPLHF
d_gene: .; abundance: .; j_gene: TRBJ2-7; v_gene: TRBV27; CDR3nt: TGTGCCAGCAGGCCCCCTCTCGGGGCGTTTTTCTACGAGCAGTACTTC; CDR3aa: CASRPPLGAFFYEQYF
d_gene: .; abundance: .; j_gene: TRBJ1-5; v_gene: TRBV2; CDR3nt: TGTGCCAGCAGGGACCGTAGCAATCAGCCCCAGCATTTT; CDR3aa: CASRDRSNQPQHF
d_gene: TRBD1; abundance: .; j_gene: TRBJ2-5; v_gene: TRBV30; CDR3nt: TGTGCCTGGGGGACAGGGGAGACCCAGTACTTC; CDR3aa: CAWGTGETQYF
d_gene: .; abundance: .; j_gene: TRBJ1-5; v_gene: TRBV2; CDR3nt: TGTGCCAGCAGTGAAAGGCTGAGCAATCAGCCCCAGCATTTT; CDR3aa: CASSERLSNQPQHF
d_gene: TRBD2; abundance: few; j_gene: TRBJ2-1; v_gene: TRBV2; CDR3nt: TGTGCCAGCAGTGATGGCCTAGCGGGGGGATCCGAGGATGAGCAGTTCTTC; CDR3aa: CASSDGLAGGSEDEQFF
d_gene: .; abundance: .; j_gene: TRBJ1-5; v_gene: TRBV10-3; CDR3nt: TGTGCCATATCCGCGGACTACAGCCAGCCCCAGCATTTT; CDR3aa: CAISADYSQPQHF
d_gene: .; abundance: .; j_gene: TRBJ1-1; v_gene: TRBV5-1; CDR3nt: TGCGCCAGCAGCTTGGATACAGGGAAGAGTGAAGCTTTCTTT; CDR3aa: CASSLDTGKSEAFF
d_gene: .; abundance: .; j_gene: TRBJ1-2; v_gene: TRBV5-8; CDR3nt: TGTGCCAGCAGCTATGGGGGTGGTCCGGGCGGCTACACCTTC; CDR3aa: CASSYGGGPGGYTF
d_gene: .; abundance: .; j_gene: TRBJ2-5; v_gene: TRBV5-1; CDR3nt: TGCGCCAGCAGTCGAGGGAGTTCCCAAGAGACCCAGTACTTC; CDR3aa: CASSRGSSQETQYF
d_gene: .; abundance: .; j_gene: TRBJ1-1; v_gene: TRBV21-1; CDR3nt: TGTGCCAGCTCCCGGGACAAAAGGGAGGCTGAAGCTTTCTTT; CDR3aa: CASSRDKREAEAFF
d_gene: .; abundance: .; j_gene: TRBJ2-1; v_gene: TRBV4-2; CDR3nt: TGTGCCAGCAGCCAAGATCTACGAGCAAACTACAATGAGCAGTTCTTC; CDR3aa: CASSQDLRANYNEQFF
d_gene: .; abundance: once; j_gene: TRBJ2-1; v_gene: TRBV7-8; CDR3nt: TGTGCCAGCAGCTCGCCCACCAGGTTCCAGCCCCTCAATGAGCAGTTCTTC; CDR3aa: CASSSPTRFQPLNEQFF
d_gene: .; abundance: once; j_gene: TRBJ2-7; v_gene: TRBV18; CDR3nt: TGTGCCAGCTCATCCAAATCCCAGTCGGGGGAGCAGTACTTC; CDR3aa: CASSSKSQSGEQYF
d_gene: .; abundance: .; j_gene: TRBJ2-4; v_gene: TRBV5-6; CDR3nt: TGTGCCAGCAGCTCATTATCAAGGACCAAAAACATTCAGTACTTC; CDR3aa: CASSSLSRTKNIQYF
d_gene: TRBD1; abundance: once; j_gene: TRBJ2-3; v_gene: TRBV6-5; CDR3nt: TGTGCCAGCAGTTACTGGACAGGGTTCGGCACAGATACGCAGTATTTT; CDR3aa: CASSYWTGFGTDTQYF
d_gene: .; abundance: .; j_gene: TRBJ2-3; v_gene: TRBV7-7; CDR3nt: TGTGCCAGCAGCTTATCCCCCTCCACAGATACGCAGTATTTT; CDR3aa: CASSLSPSTDTQYF
d_gene: TRBD1; abundance: .; j_gene: TRBJ2-3; v_gene: TRBV7-7; CDR3nt: TGTGCTAGCAGCTCCGACAGGGTAGATACGCAGTATTTT; CDR3aa: CASSSDRVDTQYF
d_gene: TRBD1; abundance: .; j_gene: TRBJ1-5; v_gene: TRBV19; CDR3nt: TGTGCCAGTAGTCCGGGTAGGACAGGGGGCAATCAGCCCCAGCATTTT; CDR3aa: CASSPGRTGGNQPQHF
d_gene: TRBD1; abundance: .; j_gene: TRBJ2-6; v_gene: TRBV7-8; CDR3nt: TGTGCCAGCAGTACAAACGACAGGGTCTCTGGGGCCAACGTCCTGACTTTC; CDR3aa: CASSTNDRVSGANVLTF
d_gene: .; abundance: .; j_gene: TRBJ2-2; v_gene: TRBV30; CDR3nt: TGTGCCTGGAGTGTGGGAGGACTCACCGGGGAGCTGTTTTTT; CDR3aa: CAWSVGGLTGELFF
d_gene: .; abundance: .; j_gene: TRBJ1-2; v_gene: TRBV11-2; CDR3nt: TGTGCCAGCAGCTTCCTGAGGGACTATGGCTACACCTTC; CDR3aa: CASSFLRDYGYTF
d_gene: TRBD1; abundance: once; j_gene: TRBJ1-5; v_gene: TRBV5-6; CDR3nt: TGTGCCAGCAGCTTACGGCGGGACAGTTACGATCAGCCCCAGCATTTT; CDR3aa: CASSLRRDSYDQPQHF
d_gene: .; abundance: once; j_gene: TRBJ2-1; v_gene: TRBV5-8; CDR3nt: TGTGCCAGCAGCTCCGGTATACAGGGCTACAATGAGCAGTTCTTC; CDR3aa: CASSSGIQGYNEQFF
d_gene: .; abundance: .; j_gene: TRBJ1-5; v_gene: TRBV18; CDR3nt: TGTGCCAGCTCACCAGCCGACAATCAGCCCCAGCATTTT; CDR3aa: CASSPADNQPQHF
d_gene: .; abundance: .; j_gene: TRBJ1-1; v_gene: TRBV5-1; CDR3nt: TGCGCCAGCAGCCCTCAGTTTCAAGGGACTGAAGCTTTCTTT; CDR3aa: CASSPQFQGTEAFF
d_gene: .; abundance: .; j_gene: TRBJ1-2; v_gene: TRBV27; CDR3nt: TGTGCCAGCGCTCCGGATGCGACAGCGAGCTATGGCTACACCTTC; CDR3aa: CASAPDATASYGYTF
d_gene: TRBD1; abundance: .; j_gene: TRBJ1-2; v_gene: TRBV18; CDR3nt: TGTGCCAGCTCACCGACAGGGACCCCTTATGGCTACACCTTC; CDR3aa: CASSPTGTPYGYTF
d_gene: .; abundance: .; j_gene: TRBJ2-7; v_gene: TRBV7-6; CDR3nt: TGTGCCAGCAGCTTAGGGTCCTACGAGCAGTACTTC; CDR3aa: CASSLGSYEQYF
d_gene: TRBD1; abundance: .; j_gene: TRBJ2-3; v_gene: TRBV5-1; CDR3nt: TGCGCCAGCAGCTGGGCAGGGGGAAGTAGCACAGATACGCAGTATTTT; CDR3aa: CASSWAGGSSTDTQYF
d_gene: TRBD2; abundance: .; j_gene: TRBJ2-2; v_gene: TRBV19; CDR3nt: TGTGCCAGTAGTATAGCGGGGGGGCACGGGGAGCTGTTTTTT; CDR3aa: CASSIAGGHGELFF
d_gene: .; abundance: .; j_gene: TRBJ1-5; v_gene: TRBV7-2; CDR3nt: TGTGCCAGCAGCTTAGCAGGGGTGGGGAGCAATCAGCCCCAGCATTTT; CDR3aa: CASSLAGVGSNQPQHF
d_gene: .; abundance: .; j_gene: TRBJ2-7; v_gene: TRBV6-1; CDR3nt: TGTGCCAGCAGACCAGGGACGGGAGTAACGGACGAGCAGTACTTC; CDR3aa: CASRPGTGVTDEQYF
d_gene: TRBD1; abundance: .; j_gene: TRBJ1-2; v_gene: TRBV7-9; CDR3nt: TGTGCCATCTCAGGGGGCGACGGCTATGGCTACACCTTC; CDR3aa: CAISGGDGYGYTF
d_gene: .; abundance: .; j_gene: TRBJ2-7; v_gene: TRBV30; CDR3nt: TGTGCCTGGAGTTCCGGGGCCGGCGAGCAGTACTTC; CDR3aa: CAWSSGAGEQYF
d_gene: TRBD2; abundance: .; j_gene: TRBJ2-3; v_gene: TRBV4-2; CDR3nt: TGTGCCAGCAGCCAAGGACTAGCGGGACTCAGCACAGATACGCAGTATTTT; CDR3aa: CASSQGLAGLSTDTQYF
d_gene: .; abundance: .; j_gene: TRBJ1-1; v_gene: TRBV7-3; CDR3nt: TGTGCCAGCAGCTTAAACCCAGGGAACACTGAAGCTTTCTTT; CDR3aa: CASSLNPGNTEAFF
d_gene: TRBD1; abundance: once; j_gene: TRBJ1-6; v_gene: TRBV2; CDR3nt: TGTGCCAGCACCGGGACAGGGACTAGTTCACCCCTCCACTTT; CDR3aa: CASTGTGTSSPLHF
d_gene: .; abundance: .; j_gene: TRBJ2-3; v_gene: TRBV19; CDR3nt: TGTGCCAGTAGTTCCAGACGAGTCACAGATACGCAGTATTTT; CDR3aa: CASSSRRVTDTQYF
d_gene: .; abundance: .; j_gene: TRBJ2-5; v_gene: TRBV4-1; CDR3nt: TGCGCCAGCAGCCCAGTGAGCGGGCAGACTGTCGAGACCCAGTACTTC; CDR3aa: CASSPVSGQTVETQYF
d_gene: .; abundance: .; j_gene: TRBJ2-3; v_gene: TRBV11-2; CDR3nt: TGTGCCAGCAGCTTAGTAACGGGACTCCGCACAGATACGCAGTATTTT; CDR3aa: CASSLVTGLRTDTQYF
d_gene: .; abundance: once; j_gene: TRBJ1-1; v_gene: TRBV7-2; CDR3nt: TGTGCCAGCAGCTTAAATGGCAGATACGAAGCTTTCTTT; CDR3aa: CASSLNGRYEAFF
d_gene: .; abundance: .; j_gene: TRBJ2-7; v_gene: TRBV19; CDR3nt: TGTGCCAGTAGTACCGACACTTATACCTACGAGCAGTACTTC; CDR3aa: CASSTDTYTYEQYF
d_gene: .; abundance: .; j_gene: TRBJ1-1; v_gene: TRBV20-1; CDR3nt: TGCAGTGCTAGCGCAGATGAAGCTTTCTTT; CDR3aa: CSASADEAFF
d_gene: .; abundance: .; j_gene: TRBJ1-6; v_gene: TRBV5-6; CDR3nt: TGTGCCAGCAGCTTGGAAGGGGTGGGTGGGGTACCCCTCCACTTT; CDR3aa: CASSLEGVGGVPLHF
d_gene: TRBD1; abundance: once; j_gene: TRBJ1-2; v_gene: TRBV19; CDR3nt: TGTGCCAGTATCCCGACAGGGGAGTATGGCTACACCTTC; CDR3aa: CASIPTGEYGYTF
d_gene: .; abundance: .; j_gene: TRBJ1-2; v_gene: TRBV9; CDR3nt: TGTGCCAGCAGCCCTTCGGGGAGATCTAACTATGGCTACACCTTC; CDR3aa: CASSPSGRSNYGYTF
d_gene: .; abundance: .; j_gene: TRBJ1-6; v_gene: TRBV4-1; CDR3nt: TGCGCCAGCAGCCCCCTCTCTGACAGTAGCTCCTATAATTCACCCCTCCACTTT; CDR3aa: CASSPLSDSSSYNSPLHF
d_gene: .; abundance: .; j_gene: TRBJ2-3; v_gene: TRBV5-1; CDR3nt: TGCGCCAGCAGCTTGGGGGGTCGGACAGATACGCAGTATTTT; CDR3aa: CASSLGGRTDTQYF
d_gene: .; abundance: .; j_gene: TRBJ1-6; v_gene: TRBV7-9; CDR3nt: TGTGCCAGCAGCTTAGATAATTCACCCCTCCACTTT; CDR3aa: CASSLDNSPLHF
d_gene: .; abundance: .; j_gene: TRBJ1-4; v_gene: TRBV15; CDR3nt: TGTGCCACCAGCAGAGATCGGCAGGGCCGTAATGAAAAACTGTTTTTT; CDR3aa: CATSRDRQGRNEKLFF
d_gene: .; abundance: .; j_gene: TRBJ1-1; v_gene: TRBV5-4; CDR3nt: TGTGCCAGCAGCTTCATGTCGGGCATGAACACTGAAGCTTTCTTT; CDR3aa: CASSFMSGMNTEAFF
d_gene: .; abundance: .; j_gene: TRBJ1-6; v_gene: TRBV4-3; CDR3nt: TGCGCCAGCAGCCAAGATCCTCCCAGCTTGTCCTCCTATAATTCACCCCTCCACTTT; CDR3aa: CASSQDPPSLSSYNSPLHF
d_gene: .; abundance: .; j_gene: TRBJ1-3; v_gene: TRBV18; CDR3nt: TGTGCCAGCTCACCGGAGAGAAACACCATATATTTT; CDR3aa: CASSPERNTIYF